One and the same sample provided the 17 T cell receptor beta chains below, sequenced in a study of PD-L1 blockade in urothelial cancer. Generated by immunoSEQ multiplex PCR, the TCRdb table keeps only in-frame clones and is missing some. The sample has some 20,000 clones; approximately 86% are singletons. The sequences come from PBMCs, collected around atezolizumab (anti-PD-L1) treatment. The receptor source for this set is a man between 45 and 60 years old with urothelial cancer.

The gene calls are TRBV7-3 and TRBJ2-1; 10 bases match TRBD2. Germline trimming cut 4 bases from V and 9 bases from J; bases unmatched to any gene: 6. CDR1 is SGHTA, CDR2 FQGTGA, per germline. This CDR3 is 14 amino acids long. The CDR3 region is CASSSSGGASEQFF. DNA of the CDR3: TGTGCCAGCAGCTCCAGCGGGGGGGCCAGTGAGCAGTTCTTC. Together with reference TRBV7-3 and TRBJ2-1, the CDR3 gives the full variable domain: GAGVSQTPSNKVTEKGKYVELRCDPISGHTALYWYRQSLGQGPEFLIYFQGTGAADDSGLPNDRFFAVRPEGSVSTLKIQRTERGDSAVYLCASSSSGGASEQFFGPGTRLTVL.

The chain combines TRBV5-1 with TRBJ2-1; D possibly corresponds to TRBD1 (6 bases). CDR1 is SGHRS and CDR2 is YFSETQ in the germline V gene. The CDR3 sequence is 15 residues long. V gave up 1 base and J gave up 7 bases, with 15 bases separating them. The CDR3 DNA is TGCGCCAGCAGCTTGTACACAGGGTGTGGTAATGAGCAGTTCTTC. Its translation is CASSLYTGCGNEQFF.

This chain uses TRBV27 with TRBJ2-4, with 9 bases aligning to TRBD1. V was pared by 8 bases and J by 4 bases, with 6 bases of the junction left unmatched. The length of the CDR3 is 14 residues. Looked up from germline, CDR1 is MNHEY and CDR2 is SMNVEV (reference sequence). The CDR3 sequence is CASATGGWKNIQYF. The CDR3 DNA is TGTGCCAGCGCAACAGGGGGCTGGAAAAACATTCAGTACTTC.

This rearrangement joins TRBV7-6 to TRBJ2-3, with 9 nucleotides matching TRBD1. The CDR3 loop spans 16 amino acids. V lost 5 bases and J lost 4; bases outside the gene matches: 10. CDR1 is SGHVS and CDR2 is FNYEAQ in the germline V gene. The CDR3 loop is CASSPGTGPIPDTQYF. The CDR3 DNA sequence: TGTGCCAGCAGCCCCGGGACAGGGCCTATTCCAGATACGCAGTATTTT. Filled out from reference TRBV7-6 and TRBJ2-3, the complete variable domain reads GAGVSQSPRYKVTKRGQDVALRCDPISGHVSLYWYRQALGQGPEFLTYFNYEAQQDKSGLPNDRFSAERPEGSISTLTIQRTEQRDSAMYRCASSPGTGPIPDTQYFGPGTRLTVL.

This rearrangement joins TRBV6-5 to TRBJ1-2, with D perhaps matching TRBD1 (5 bases). The CDR3 contains 12 residues. V lost 6 bases, J lost 10 bases, and 15 bases lay in between. From germline, CDR1 is MNHEY and CDR2 SVGAGI. CDR3 loop: CASSPTALDYTF. The CDR3, as DNA: TGTGCCAGCAGCCCGACAGCCCTGGACTACACCTTC.

This chain connects TRBV5-5 to TRBJ2-2; the D gene is possibly TRBD2 (6 bases). Deletions cut 4 bases from V and 7 bases from J, with 17 bases between. CDR3 length: 15 residues. CDR1 and CDR2 from the germline V gene are SGHKS and YYEKEE (reference sequence). CDR3 loop: CASSQGLSRIGELFF. DNA of the CDR3: TGTGCCAGCAGCCAGGGACTTTCGAGGATCGGGGAGCTGTTTTTT. The full variable domain, its missing parts supplied by reference TRBV5-5 and TRBJ2-2, is DAGVTQSPTHLIKTRGQQVTLRCSPISGHKSVSWYQQVLGQGPQFIFQYYEKEERGRGNFPDRFSARQFPNYSSELNVNALLLGDSALYLCASSQGLSRIGELFFGEGSRLTVL.

This clone was seen a single time. The rearrangement uses TRBV7-8 and TRBJ2-7, with TRBD1 as a possible D gene (6 bases). This CDR3 is built from 14 residues. CDR1 and CDR2 from the germline V gene are SGHVS and FQNEAQ. Deletions cut 5 bases from V and 6 bases from J, with 17 bases between. The CDR3 spells CASSIRQELTEQYF. CDR3 DNA: TGTGCCAGCAGCATACGACAGGAACTGACCGAGCAGTACTTC.

The V gene is TRBV6-1, the J gene TRBJ1-2; TRBD1 matches 9 bases. Germline CDR1 reads MNHNS; CDR2 reads SASEGT. This CDR3 region has 13 residues. The junction had 5 bases not matched to a gene; V was cut back by 7 bases and J by 5 bases. The CDR3 is CASTEQGAYGYTF. DNA of the CDR3: TGTGCCAGCACCGAACAGGGGGCGTATGGCTACACCTTC.

This clone was recorded a few times. The V and J genes are TRBV28 and TRBJ1-2, with a weak D call TRBD1 (6 bases). This CDR3 comprises 15 residues. The V end lost 2 bases, the J end lost 5 bases, and 15 bases lay between the germline ends. Germline V gene data show CDR1 as MDHEN and CDR2 as SYDVKM. The CDR3 protein is CASSLITGQGYGYTF. In DNA form, the CDR3 reads TGTGCCAGCAGTTTAATTACAGGGCAGGGGTATGGCTACACCTTC.

This chain links TRBV5-1 with TRBJ2-6; TRBD1 is a possible D gene (5 bases). The germline V gene encodes CDR1 SGHRS and CDR2 YFSETQ. The CDR3 extends over 16 amino acids. Between the trimmed V and J ends, which lost 2 bases and 4 bases, there was a span of 13 bases. In DNA form, the CDR3 reads TGCGCCAGCAGCTTCAGACAGTCGGCGGGGGCCAACGTCCTGACTTTC. Its translation is CASSFRQSAGANVLTF.

The CDR3 DNA sequence: TGTGCCAGCAGCCACCGTGGGGCTAGTGGAAACTTCGATGAGCAGTTCTTC. Translated: CASSHRGASGNFDEQFF. The chain carries TRBV7-9 and TRBJ2-1; D may be TRBD1 (5 bases). The CDR3 sequence is 17 residues long. Trimming left V 5 bases short and J 8 bases short, with 25 bases between. Germline V gene sequence: CDR1 SEHNR, CDR2 FQNEAQ (reference sequence).

This clone was seen a single time. V gene TRBV2 combines with J gene TRBJ2-7, with 11 positions matching TRBD1. CDR1 and CDR2 from the germline V gene are SNHLY and FYNNEI. Trimming cost V 6 bases and J 6 bases; bases outside gene matches: 4. The CDR3 loop spans 13 amino acids. In DNA form, the CDR3 reads TGTGCCAGCAGCCGGGACAGGGGGTCCGAGCAGTACTTC. It specifies CASSRDRGSEQYF.

This chain joins TRBV6-6 and TRBJ1-2; 10 bases agree with TRBD1. CDR3 size: 15 residues. With V trimmed by 6 bases and J by 2 bases, 6 bases remained unmatched. Germline V CDR1 and CDR2: MNHNY, SVGAGI (reference sequence). CDR3 residues: CASRRGTGDNYGYTF. The DNA for the CDR3 is TGTGCCAGCAGAAGAGGGACAGGGGACAACTATGGCTACACCTTC.

For the CDR3, the DNA is TGTGCCAGCCGTGTAGAATCCTACGAGCAGTACTTC. Its protein is CASRVESYEQYF. The genes are TRBV6-6 and TRBJ2-7; D unclear. Per germline, CDR1 MNHNY and CDR2 SVGAGI (reference sequence). V gave up 8 bases and J gave up 1 base, with 9 bases separating them. This CDR3 is 12 amino acids long.

The V gene is TRBV7-9, the J gene TRBJ2-6; 9 bases map to TRBD1. Germline CDR1 is SEHNR and CDR2 is FQNEAQ (reference sequence). Trimming removed 4 bases from V and 3 bases from J; junction bases left unmatched: 13. The CDR3 contains 19 residues. The CDR3: CASSSSRDRVRYGANVLTF. CDR3 nucleotides: TGTGCCAGCAGCTCATCCCGGGACAGGGTTCGTTATGGGGCCAACGTCCTGACTTTC.

The V gene is TRBV10-3, the J gene TRBJ2-7; the D gene is possibly TRBD1 (6 bases). This CDR3 has 18 amino acids. Germline V gene sequence: CDR1 ENHRY, CDR2 SYGVKD. Trimming removed 2 bases at V and 3 bases at J, with 23 bases between. The chain's CDR3 is CAISETPNKTGTNYEQYF. CDR3 bases: TGTGCCATCAGTGAGACCCCAAATAAGACAGGTACAAACTACGAGCAGTACTTC.

The V and J genes are TRBV7-2 and TRBJ2-1; 7 nucleotides align to TRBD1. There are 13 residues in the CDR3. With 5 bases clipped from V and 10 bases from J, the junction kept 8 bases outside the gene matches. The germline V gene encodes CDR1 SGHTA and CDR2 FQGNSA. Written as DNA, the CDR3 is TGTGCCAGCAGCCCTTTAAGCAGGGGGGAGCAGTTCTTC. Its protein product is CASSPLSRGEQFF.